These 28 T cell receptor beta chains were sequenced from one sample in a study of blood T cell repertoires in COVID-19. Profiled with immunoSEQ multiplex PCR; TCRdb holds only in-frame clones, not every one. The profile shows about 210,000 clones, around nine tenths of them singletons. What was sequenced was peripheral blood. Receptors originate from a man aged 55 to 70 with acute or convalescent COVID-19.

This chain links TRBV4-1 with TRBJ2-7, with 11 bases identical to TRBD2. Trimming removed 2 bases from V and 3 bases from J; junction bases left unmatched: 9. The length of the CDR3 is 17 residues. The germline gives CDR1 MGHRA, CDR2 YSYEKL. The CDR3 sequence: CASSQPTSGGRLYEQYF. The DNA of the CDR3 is TGCGCCAGCAGCCAACCAACTAGCGGGGGCCGTCTCTACGAGCAGTACTTC.

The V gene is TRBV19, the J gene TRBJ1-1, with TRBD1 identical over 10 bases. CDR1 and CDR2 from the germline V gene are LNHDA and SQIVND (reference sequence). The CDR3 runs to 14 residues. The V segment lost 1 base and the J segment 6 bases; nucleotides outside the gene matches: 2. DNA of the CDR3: TGTGCCAGTAGTATAGGGGACAGGGGCGCTGAAGCTTTCTTT. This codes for CASSIGDRGAEAFF.

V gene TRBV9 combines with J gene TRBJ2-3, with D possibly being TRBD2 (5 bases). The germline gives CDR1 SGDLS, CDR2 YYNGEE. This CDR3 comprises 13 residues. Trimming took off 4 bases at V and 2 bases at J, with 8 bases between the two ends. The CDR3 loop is CASSYDYTDTQYF. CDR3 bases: TGTGCCAGCAGCTACGACTACACAGATACGCAGTATTTT.

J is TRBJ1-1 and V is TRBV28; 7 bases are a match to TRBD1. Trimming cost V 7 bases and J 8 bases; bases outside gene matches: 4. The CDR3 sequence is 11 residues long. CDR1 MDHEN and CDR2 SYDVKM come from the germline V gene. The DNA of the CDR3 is TGTGCCAGCAAGACAGGGCGGGAAGCTTTCTTT. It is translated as CASKTGREAFF.

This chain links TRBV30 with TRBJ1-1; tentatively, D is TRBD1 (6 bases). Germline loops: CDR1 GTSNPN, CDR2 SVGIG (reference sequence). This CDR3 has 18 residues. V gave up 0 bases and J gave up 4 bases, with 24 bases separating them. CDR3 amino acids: CAWSVTSQGLRVATEAFF. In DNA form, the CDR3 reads TGTGCCTGGAGTGTTACCTCCCAGGGGCTGCGCGTTGCCACTGAAGCTTTCTTT.

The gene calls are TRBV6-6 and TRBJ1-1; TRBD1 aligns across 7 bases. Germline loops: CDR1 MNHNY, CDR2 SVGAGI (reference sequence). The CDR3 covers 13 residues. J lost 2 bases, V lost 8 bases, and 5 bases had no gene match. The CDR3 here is CASRDSLNTEAFF. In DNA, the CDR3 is TGTGCCAGCCGGGACAGCTTAAACACTGAAGCTTTCTTT.

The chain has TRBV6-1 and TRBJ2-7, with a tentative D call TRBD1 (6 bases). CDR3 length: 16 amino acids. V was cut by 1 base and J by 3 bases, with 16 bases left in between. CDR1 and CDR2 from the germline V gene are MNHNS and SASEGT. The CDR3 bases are TGTGCCAGCAGTGAAGGGTGGAGGACAGCCTTCTACGAGCAGTACTTC. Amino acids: CASSEGWRTAFYEQYF.

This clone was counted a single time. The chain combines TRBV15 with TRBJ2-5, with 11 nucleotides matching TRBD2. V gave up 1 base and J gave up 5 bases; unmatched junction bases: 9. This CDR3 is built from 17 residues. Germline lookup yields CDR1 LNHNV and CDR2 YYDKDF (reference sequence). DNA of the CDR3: TGTGCCACCAGCAGAGTGCTAGCGGGGGGCCACGGCGAGACCCAGTACTTC. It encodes CATSRVLAGGHGETQYF.

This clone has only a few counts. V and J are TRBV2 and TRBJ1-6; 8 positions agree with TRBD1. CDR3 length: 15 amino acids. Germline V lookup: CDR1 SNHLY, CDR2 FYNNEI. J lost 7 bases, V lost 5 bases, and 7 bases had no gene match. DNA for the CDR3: TGTGCCAGCAGTCCCAGGGGGCTGGGGAATTCACCCCTCCACTTT. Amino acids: CASSPRGLGNSPLHF.

The DNA of the CDR3 is TGTGCCAGCAGCCCACAGGCGGGGAGCACTGAAGCTTTCTTT. Amino acid sequence: CASSPQAGSTEAFF. The chain has TRBV5-4 and TRBJ1-1; a weak D match, TRBD1 (5 bases). Germline V lookup: CDR1 SGHNT, CDR2 YYREEE (reference sequence). The ends were cut back, 4 bases at V and 4 bases at J, with 14 bases in the middle. The CDR3 runs 14 residues.

CDR3 coding DNA: TGTGCCAGCAGCTTGGGGCTAGCGGGGGCTAGAGAGACCCAGTACTTC. It specifies CASSLGLAGARETQYF. The genes are TRBV7-3 and TRBJ2-5; 10 bases are a match to TRBD2. The CDR3 spans 16 residues. Unmatched junction bases numbered 8, after V lost 3 bases and J lost 4 bases. The V gene's germline CDR1 is SGHTA and CDR2 FQGTGA.

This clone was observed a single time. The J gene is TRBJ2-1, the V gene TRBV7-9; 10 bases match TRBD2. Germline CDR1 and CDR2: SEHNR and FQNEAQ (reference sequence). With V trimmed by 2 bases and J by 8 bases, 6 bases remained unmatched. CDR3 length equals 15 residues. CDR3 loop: CASSLKGLAGDEQFF. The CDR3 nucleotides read TGTGCCAGCAGCTTAAAGGGTCTAGCGGGGGATGAGCAGTTCTTC.

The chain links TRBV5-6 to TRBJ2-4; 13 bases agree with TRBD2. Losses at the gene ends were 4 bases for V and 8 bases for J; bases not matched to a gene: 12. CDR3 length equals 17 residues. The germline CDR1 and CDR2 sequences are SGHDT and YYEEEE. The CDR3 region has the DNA TGTGCCAGCAGCGTCGGACTAGCGGGGGCCCGAGTGTACATTCAGTACTTC. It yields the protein CASSVGLAGARVYIQYF.

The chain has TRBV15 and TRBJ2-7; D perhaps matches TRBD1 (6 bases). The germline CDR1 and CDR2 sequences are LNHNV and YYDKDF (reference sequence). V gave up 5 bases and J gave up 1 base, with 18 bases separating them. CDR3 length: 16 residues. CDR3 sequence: CATSGRRTEPSYEQYF. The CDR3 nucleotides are TGTGCCACCAGCGGCCGGAGGACAGAGCCGTCCTACGAGCAGTACTTC.

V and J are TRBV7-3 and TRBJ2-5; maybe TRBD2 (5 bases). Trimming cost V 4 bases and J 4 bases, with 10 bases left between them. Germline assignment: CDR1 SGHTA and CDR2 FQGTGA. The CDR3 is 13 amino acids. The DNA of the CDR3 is TGTGCCAGCAGCTCCCGGGCGGGAGAGACCCAGTACTTC. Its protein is CASSSRAGETQYF.

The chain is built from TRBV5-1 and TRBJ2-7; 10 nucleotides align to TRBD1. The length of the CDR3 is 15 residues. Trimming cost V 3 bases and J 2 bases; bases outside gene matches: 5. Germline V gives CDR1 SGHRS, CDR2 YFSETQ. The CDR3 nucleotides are TGCGCCAGCAGCTCTACCGGGACAGGGGCCTACGAGCAGTACTTC. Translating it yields CASSSTGTGAYEQYF.

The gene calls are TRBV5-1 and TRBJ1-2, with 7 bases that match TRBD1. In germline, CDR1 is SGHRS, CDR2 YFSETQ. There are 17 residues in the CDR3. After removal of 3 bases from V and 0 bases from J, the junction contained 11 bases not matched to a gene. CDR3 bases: TGCGCCAGCAGCTGGGGGAGCCGACAGGGAACTAACTATGGCTACACCTTC. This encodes CASSWGSRQGTNYGYTF.

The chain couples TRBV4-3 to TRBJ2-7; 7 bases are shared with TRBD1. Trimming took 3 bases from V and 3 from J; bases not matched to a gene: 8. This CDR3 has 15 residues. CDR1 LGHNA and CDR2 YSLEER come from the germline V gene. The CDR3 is CASSQDRTGIYEQYF. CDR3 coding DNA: TGCGCCAGCAGCCAGGACCGGACAGGTATCTACGAGCAGTACTTC.

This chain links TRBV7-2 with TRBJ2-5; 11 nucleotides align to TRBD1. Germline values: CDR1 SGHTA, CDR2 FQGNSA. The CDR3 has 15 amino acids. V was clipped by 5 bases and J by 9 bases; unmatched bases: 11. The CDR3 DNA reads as TGTGCCAGCAGCCCCCGGACAGGGGGCCCGGGGGCCCAGTACTTC. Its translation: CASSPRTGGPGAQYF. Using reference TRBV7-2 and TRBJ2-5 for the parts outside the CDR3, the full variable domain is GAGVSQSPSNKVTEKGKDVELRCDPISGHTALYWYRQSLGQGLEFLIYFQGNSAPDKSGLPSDRFSAERTGGSVSTLTIQRTQQEDSAVYLCASSPRTGGPGAQYFGPGTRLLVL.

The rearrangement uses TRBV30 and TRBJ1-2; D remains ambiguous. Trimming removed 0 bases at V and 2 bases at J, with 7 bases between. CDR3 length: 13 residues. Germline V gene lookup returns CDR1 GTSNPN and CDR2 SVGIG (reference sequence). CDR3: CAWSVSGNYGYTF. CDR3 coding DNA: TGTGCCTGGAGTGTTTCGGGGAACTATGGCTACACCTTC.

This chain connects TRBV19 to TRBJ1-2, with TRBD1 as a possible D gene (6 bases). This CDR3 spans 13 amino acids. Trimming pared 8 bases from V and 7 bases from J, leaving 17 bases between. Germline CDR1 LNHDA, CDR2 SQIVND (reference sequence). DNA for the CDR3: TGTGCCAGTCACTCGTGGGGGCCCGGTGGCTACACCTTC. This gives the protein CASHSWGPGGYTF.

The CDR3 spells CASSHRVQETQYF. CDR3 bases: TGTGCCAGCAGCCACCGGGTTCAAGAGACCCAGTACTTC. The chain carries TRBV5-6 and TRBJ2-5; D uncertain. This CDR3 contains 13 residues. The germline V and J ends were trimmed by 4 bases and 2 bases, with 9 bases remaining between them. From germline, CDR1 is SGHDT and CDR2 YYEEEE. The complete variable domain, with remaining parts taken from reference TRBV5-6 and TRBJ2-5, reads DAGVTQSPTHLIKTRGQQVTLRCSPKSGHDTVSWYQQALGQGPQFIFQYYEEEERQRGNFPDRFSGHQFPNYSSELNVNALLLGDSALYLCASSHRVQETQYFGPGTRLLVL.

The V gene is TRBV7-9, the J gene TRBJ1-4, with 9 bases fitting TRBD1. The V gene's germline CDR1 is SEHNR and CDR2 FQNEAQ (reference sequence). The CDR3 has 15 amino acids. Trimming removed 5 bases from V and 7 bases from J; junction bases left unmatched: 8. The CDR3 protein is CASSKDRGLGEKLFF. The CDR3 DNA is TGTGCCAGCAGCAAGGACAGGGGATTGGGTGAAAAACTGTTTTTT.

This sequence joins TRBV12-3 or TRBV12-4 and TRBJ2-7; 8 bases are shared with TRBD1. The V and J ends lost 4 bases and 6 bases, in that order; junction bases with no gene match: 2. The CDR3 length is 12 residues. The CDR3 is CASSWTGSEQYF. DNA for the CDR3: TGTGCCAGCAGTTGGACAGGGAGCGAGCAGTACTTC.

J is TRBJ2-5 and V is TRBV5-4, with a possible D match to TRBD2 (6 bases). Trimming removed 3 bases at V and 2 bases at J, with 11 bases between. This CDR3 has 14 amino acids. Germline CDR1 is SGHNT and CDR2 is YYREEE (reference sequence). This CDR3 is CASSSTSFQETQYF. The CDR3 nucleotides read TGTGCCAGCAGCTCGACTAGTTTTCAAGAGACCCAGTACTTC.

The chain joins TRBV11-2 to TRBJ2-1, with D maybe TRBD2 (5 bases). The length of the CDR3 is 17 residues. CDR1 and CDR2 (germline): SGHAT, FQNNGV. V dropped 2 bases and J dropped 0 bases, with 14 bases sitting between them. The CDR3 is CASSLRSVGSSYNEQFF. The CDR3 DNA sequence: TGTGCCAGCAGCTTAAGAAGCGTTGGGAGCTCCTACAATGAGCAGTTCTTC.

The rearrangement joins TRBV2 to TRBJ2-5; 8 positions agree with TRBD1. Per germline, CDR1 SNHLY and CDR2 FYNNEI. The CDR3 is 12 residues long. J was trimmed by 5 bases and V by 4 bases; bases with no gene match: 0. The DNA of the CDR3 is TGTGCCAGCAGTGGGACAGGGGAGACCCAGTACTTC. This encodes CASSGTGETQYF.

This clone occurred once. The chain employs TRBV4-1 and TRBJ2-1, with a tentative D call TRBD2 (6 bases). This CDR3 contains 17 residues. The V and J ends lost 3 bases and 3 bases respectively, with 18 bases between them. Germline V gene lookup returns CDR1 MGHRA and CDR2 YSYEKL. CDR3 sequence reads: CASSQGTSGTFYNEQFF. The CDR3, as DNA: TGCGCCAGCAGCCAGGGAACTTCCGGGACTTTCTACAATGAGCAGTTCTTC.